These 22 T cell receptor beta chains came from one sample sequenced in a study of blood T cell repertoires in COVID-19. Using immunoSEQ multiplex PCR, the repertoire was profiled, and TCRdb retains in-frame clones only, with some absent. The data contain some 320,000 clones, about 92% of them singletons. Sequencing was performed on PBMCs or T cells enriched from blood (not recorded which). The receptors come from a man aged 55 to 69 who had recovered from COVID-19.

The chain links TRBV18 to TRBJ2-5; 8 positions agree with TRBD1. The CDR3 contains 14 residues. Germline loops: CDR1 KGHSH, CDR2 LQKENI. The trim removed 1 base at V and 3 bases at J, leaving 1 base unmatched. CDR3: CASSPLDREETQYF. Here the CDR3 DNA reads TGTGCCAGCTCACCACTGGACAGGGAAGAGACCCAGTACTTC.

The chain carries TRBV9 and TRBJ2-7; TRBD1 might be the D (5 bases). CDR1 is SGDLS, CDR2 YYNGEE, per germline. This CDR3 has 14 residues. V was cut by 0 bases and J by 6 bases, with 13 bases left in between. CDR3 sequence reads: CASSVDQGRSEQYF. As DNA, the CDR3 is TGTGCCAGCAGCGTAGATCAGGGAAGGAGCGAGCAGTACTTC.

This CDR3 reads CASSQEATRDRRNGYTF. As DNA, the CDR3 is TGCGCCAGCAGCCAAGAAGCCACACGGGACAGACGAAATGGCTACACCTTC. This chain joins TRBV4-1 and TRBJ1-2; TRBD1 aligns across 7 bases. J was trimmed by 6 bases and V by 0 bases; bases with no gene match: 13. Per the germline V gene, CDR1 is MGHRA and CDR2 is YSYEKL. The CDR3 is 17 amino acids.

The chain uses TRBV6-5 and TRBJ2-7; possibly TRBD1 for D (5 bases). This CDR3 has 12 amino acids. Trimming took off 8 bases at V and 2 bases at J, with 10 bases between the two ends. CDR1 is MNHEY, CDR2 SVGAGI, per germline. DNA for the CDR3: TGTGCCAGCGGGGCCAAGCCCTACGAGCAGTACTTC. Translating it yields CASGAKPYEQYF.

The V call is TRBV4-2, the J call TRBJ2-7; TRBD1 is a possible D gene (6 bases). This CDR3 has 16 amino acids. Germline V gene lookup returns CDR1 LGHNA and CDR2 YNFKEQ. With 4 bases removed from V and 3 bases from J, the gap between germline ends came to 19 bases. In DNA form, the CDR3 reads TGTGCCAGCAGCCTGATCTATAGGGACAACCTCTACGAGCAGTACTTC. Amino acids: CASSLIYRDNLYEQYF.

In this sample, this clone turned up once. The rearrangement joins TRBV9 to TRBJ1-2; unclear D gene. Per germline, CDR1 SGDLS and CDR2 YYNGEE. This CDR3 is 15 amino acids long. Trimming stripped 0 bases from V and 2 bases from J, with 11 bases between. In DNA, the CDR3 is TGTGCCAGCAGCGTAGGCCCGGGTACGAACTATGGCTACACCTTC. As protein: CASSVGPGTNYGYTF.

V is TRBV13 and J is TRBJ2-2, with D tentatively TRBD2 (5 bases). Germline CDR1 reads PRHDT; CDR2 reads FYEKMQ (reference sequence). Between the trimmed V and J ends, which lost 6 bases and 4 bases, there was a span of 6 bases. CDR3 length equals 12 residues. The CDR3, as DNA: TGTGCCAGCAGGAGGGTCACCGGGGAGCTGTTTTTT. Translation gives CASRRVTGELFF.

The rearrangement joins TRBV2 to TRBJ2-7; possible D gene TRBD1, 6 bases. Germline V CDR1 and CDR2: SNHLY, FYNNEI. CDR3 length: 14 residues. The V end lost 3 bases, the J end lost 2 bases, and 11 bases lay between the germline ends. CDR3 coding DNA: TGTGCCAGCAGTGATGTGGACAGTCCCTACGAGCAGTACTTC. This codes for CASSDVDSPYEQYF.

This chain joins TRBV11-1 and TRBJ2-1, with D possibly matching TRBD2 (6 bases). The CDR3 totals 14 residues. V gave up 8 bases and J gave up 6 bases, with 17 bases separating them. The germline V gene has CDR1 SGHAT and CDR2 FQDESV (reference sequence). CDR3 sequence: CASSRSRGGNEQFF. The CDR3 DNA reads TGTGCCAGCTCCCGAAGTCGGGGAGGCAATGAGCAGTTCTTC.

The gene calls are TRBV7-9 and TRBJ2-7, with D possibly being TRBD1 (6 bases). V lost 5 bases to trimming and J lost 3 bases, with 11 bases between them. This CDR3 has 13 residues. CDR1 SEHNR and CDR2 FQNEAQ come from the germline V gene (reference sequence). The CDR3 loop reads CASSLDRYYEQYF. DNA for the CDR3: TGTGCCAGCAGCCTTGACAGGTACTACGAGCAGTACTTC.

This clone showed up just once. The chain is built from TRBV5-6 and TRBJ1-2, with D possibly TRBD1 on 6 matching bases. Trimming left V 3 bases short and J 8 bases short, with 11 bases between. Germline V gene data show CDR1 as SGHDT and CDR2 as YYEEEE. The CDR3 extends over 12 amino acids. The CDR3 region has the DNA TGTGCCAGCAGCTATGGACAGTCCGGCTACACCTTC. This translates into CASSYGQSGYTF.

DNA of the CDR3: TGTGCCAGCAGTTACGGTCCAGGGCGAACTAATGAAAAACTGTTTTTT. As protein: CASSYGPGRTNEKLFF. This chain joins TRBV6-5 and TRBJ1-4; possible D gene TRBD1, 5 bases. The CDR3 is 16 amino acids. The germline V gene has CDR1 MNHEY and CDR2 SVGAGI. Deletions cut 2 bases from V and 1 base from J, with 11 bases between.

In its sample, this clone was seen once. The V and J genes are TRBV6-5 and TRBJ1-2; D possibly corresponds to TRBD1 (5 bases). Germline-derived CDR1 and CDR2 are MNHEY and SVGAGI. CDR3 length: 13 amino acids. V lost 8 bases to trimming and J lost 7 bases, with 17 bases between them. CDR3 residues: CASHERRGSGYTF. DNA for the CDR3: TGTGCCAGCCACGAACGGAGGGGCTCTGGCTACACCTTC.

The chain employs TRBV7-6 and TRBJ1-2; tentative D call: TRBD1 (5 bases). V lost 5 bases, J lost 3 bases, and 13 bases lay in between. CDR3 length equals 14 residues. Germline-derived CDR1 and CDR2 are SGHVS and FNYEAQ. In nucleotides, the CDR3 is TGTGCCAGCAGCCAAACCCCGGGGGACTATGGCTACACCTTC. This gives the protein CASSQTPGDYGYTF.

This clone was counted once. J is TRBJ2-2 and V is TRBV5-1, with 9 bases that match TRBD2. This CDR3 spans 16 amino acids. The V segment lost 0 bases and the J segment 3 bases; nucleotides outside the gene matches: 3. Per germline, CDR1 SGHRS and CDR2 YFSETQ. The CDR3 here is CASSLGSGRYTGELFF. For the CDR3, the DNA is TGCGCCAGCAGCTTGGGTAGCGGGAGATACACCGGGGAGCTGTTTTTT.

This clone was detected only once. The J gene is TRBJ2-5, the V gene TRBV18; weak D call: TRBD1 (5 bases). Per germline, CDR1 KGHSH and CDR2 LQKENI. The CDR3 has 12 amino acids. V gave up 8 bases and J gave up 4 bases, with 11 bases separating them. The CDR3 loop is CASTSRAETQYF. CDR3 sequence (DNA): TGTGCCAGCACGTCCAGGGCAGAGACCCAGTACTTC.

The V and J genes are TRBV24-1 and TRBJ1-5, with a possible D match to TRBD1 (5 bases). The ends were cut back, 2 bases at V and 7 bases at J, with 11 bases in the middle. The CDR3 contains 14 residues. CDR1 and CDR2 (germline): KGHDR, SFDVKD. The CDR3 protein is CATSDSQGWQPQHF. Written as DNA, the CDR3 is TGTGCCACCAGTGATTCGCAGGGCTGGCAGCCCCAGCATTTT.

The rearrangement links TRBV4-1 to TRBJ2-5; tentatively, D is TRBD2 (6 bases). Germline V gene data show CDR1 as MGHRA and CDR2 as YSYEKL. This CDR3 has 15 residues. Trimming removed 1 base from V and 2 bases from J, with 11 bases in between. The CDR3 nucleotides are TGCGCCAGCAGCCAAGTCGCGGGACCACAAGAGACCCAGTACTTC. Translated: CASSQVAGPQETQYF.

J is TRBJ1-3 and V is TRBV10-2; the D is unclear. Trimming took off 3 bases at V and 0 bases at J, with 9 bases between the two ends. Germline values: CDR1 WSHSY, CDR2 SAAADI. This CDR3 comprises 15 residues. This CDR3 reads CASSDGRPSGNTIYF. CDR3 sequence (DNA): TGCGCCAGCAGTGATGGCAGGCCCTCTGGAAACACCATATATTTT.

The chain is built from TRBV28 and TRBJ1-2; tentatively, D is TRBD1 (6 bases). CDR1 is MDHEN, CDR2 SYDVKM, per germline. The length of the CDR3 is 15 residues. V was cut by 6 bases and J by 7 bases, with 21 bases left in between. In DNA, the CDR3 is TGTGCCAGCAGGAGCGGAAGTACAGGGAGCGGTGGCTACACCTTC. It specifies CASRSGSTGSGGYTF.

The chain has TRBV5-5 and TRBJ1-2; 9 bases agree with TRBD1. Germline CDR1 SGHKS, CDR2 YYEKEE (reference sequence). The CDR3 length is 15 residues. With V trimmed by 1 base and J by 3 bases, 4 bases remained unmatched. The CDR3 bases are TGTGCCAGCAGCTTGACGGGACAGGGTTACTATGGCTACACCTTC. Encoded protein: CASSLTGQGYYGYTF.

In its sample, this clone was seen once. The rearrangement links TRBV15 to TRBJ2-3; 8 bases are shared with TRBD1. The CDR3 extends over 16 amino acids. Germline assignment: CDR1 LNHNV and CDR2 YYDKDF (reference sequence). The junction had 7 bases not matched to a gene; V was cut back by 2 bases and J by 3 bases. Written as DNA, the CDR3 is TGTGCCACCAGCAGACCCCAGGGGGCACTTACAGATACGCAGTATTTT. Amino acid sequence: CATSRPQGALTDTQYF.